This TCR beta chain was captured by sequencing in a study of beta chain features in type 1 diabetes. Study-level findings and limits: The study found moderately but significantly shorter TCRB CDR3s in all four CD4+ subsets of Type 1 diabetes patients.

Trimming pared 0 bases from V and 0 bases from J, leaving 5 bases between. There are 13 residues in the CDR3. CDR1 and CDR2 from the germline V gene are GTSNPN and SVGIG (reference sequence). This clone has just a few counts. The antigen remains unidentified. Reverse transcribing all isolated RNA meant expressed TCRB transcripts were sequenced. Libraries were prepared by immunoSEQ multiplex PCR; TCRdb keeps only in-frame clonotypes and omits some of them. The sample shows about 710,000 clones, over 13% of them seen only once. The sample taken for sequencing was naive CD4+ T cells from blood. The chain combines TRBV30 with TRBJ1-1; no clear D gene. This sequence originates from a young man with type 1 diabetes. CDR3 DNA: TGTGCCTGGAGTGTTTCCGTGAACACTGAAGCTTTCTTT. Protein: CAWSVSVNTEAFF.